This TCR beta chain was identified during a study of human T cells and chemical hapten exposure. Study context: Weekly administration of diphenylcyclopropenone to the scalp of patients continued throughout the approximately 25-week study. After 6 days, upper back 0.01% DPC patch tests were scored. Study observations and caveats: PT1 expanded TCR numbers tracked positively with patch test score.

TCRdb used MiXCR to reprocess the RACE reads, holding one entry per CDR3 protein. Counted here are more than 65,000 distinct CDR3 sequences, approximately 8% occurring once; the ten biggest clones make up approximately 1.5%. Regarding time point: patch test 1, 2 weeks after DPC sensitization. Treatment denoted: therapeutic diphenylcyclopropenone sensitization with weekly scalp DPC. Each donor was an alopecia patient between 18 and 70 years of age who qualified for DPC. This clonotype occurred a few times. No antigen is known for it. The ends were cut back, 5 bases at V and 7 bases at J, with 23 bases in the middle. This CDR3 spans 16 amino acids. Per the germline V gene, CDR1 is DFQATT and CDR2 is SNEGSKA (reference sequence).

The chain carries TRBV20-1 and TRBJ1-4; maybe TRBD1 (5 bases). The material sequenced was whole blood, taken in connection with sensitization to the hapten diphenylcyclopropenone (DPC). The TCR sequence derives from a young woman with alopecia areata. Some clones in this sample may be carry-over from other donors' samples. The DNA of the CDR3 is TGCAGTGCTCCCAACCTCTATGCAGGGAAAGGTGAAAAACTGTTTTTT. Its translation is CSAPNLYAGKGEKLFF.